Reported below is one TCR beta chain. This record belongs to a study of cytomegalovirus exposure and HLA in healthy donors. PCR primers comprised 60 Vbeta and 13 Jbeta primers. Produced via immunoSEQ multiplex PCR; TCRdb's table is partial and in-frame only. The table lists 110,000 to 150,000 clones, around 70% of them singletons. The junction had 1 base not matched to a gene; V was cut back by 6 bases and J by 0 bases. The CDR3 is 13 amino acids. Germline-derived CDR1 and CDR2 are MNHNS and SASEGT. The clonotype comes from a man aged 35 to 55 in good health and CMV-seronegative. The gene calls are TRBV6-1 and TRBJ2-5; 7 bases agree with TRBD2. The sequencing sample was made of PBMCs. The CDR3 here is CASSGGYQETQYF. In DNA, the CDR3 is TGTGCCAGCAGCGGGGGGTACCAAGAGACCCAGTACTTC.